The sample holds many counts of the clone carrying this T cell receptor beta chain. This sample is part of a study of T cells in Graves' hyperthyroidism and ophthalmopathy. Authors of the study amplified TCR beta CDR3 regions from RNA transcripts. The TCR CDR3 first-round RT-PCR relied on the HTBI primer set. TCRdb recomputed calls from the multiplex PCR reads with MiXCR, one row per CDR3 protein. The sample yields 300,000 to 450,000 distinct CDR3 sequences, more than 11% seen once. CDR1 is ENHRY, CDR2 SYGVKD, per germline. The ends were cut back, 0 bases at V and 5 bases at J, with 8 bases in the middle. This CDR3 is 14 amino acids long.

The chain links TRBV10-3 to TRBJ1-5; D remains unclear. The receptor's source is a woman aged 60-70 years with Graves' hyperthyroidism. The sample taken for sequencing was blood. CDR3 in amino acids: CAISESGEHQPQHF. Written as DNA, the CDR3 is TGTGCCATCAGTGAGTCGGGAGAACATCAGCCCCAGCATTTT.